Listed below are T cell receptor beta chains from one sample, sequenced in a study of blood T cell repertoires in COVID-19. Profiled with immunoSEQ multiplex PCR; TCRdb holds only in-frame clones, not every one. Of around 80,000 clones listed, roughly four fifths are singletons. Sequences were obtained from peripheral blood. These receptors originate from a woman older than 75 with active or convalescent COVID-19. CDR3s include the opening cysteine and the closing phenylalanine or tryptophan. The D gene is left open where the match is weak. Part of the rows lack a size; the others show once, few, many or a class for expanded clones.

size	V	D	J	DNA	CDR3
NA	TRBV12-3/TRBV12-4	NA	TRBJ1-2	TGTGCTATCAGCCCCCAGGGGATCTATGGCTACACCTTC	CAISPQGIYGYTF
NA	TRBV4-2	NA	TRBJ2-7	TGTGCCAGCAGCCCCAGCTACCCGGAGGCAGTCTACGAGCAGTACTTC	CASSPSYPEAVYEQYF
NA	TRBV4-3	TRBD1	TRBJ2-1	TGCGCCAGCAGCCAAGATTTTAGACAGGGGCGTGAGCAGTTCTTC	CASSQDFRQGREQFF
NA	TRBV7-8	NA	TRBJ1-4	TGTGCCAGCAGCCCGGGCGATCATGGGGCGGAAGCAACTAATGAAAAACTGTTTTTT	CASSPGDHGAEATNEKLFF
NA	TRBV11-2	NA	TRBJ1-4	TGTGCCAGCAGCCAAAGCACCACTGAAAAACTGTTTTTT	CASSQSTTEKLFF
NA	TRBV6-5	NA	TRBJ2-5	TGTGCCAGCAGTTGGAGCCGAGGGGAGACCCAGTACTTC	CASSWSRGETQYF
few	TRBV5-1	NA	TRBJ1-6	TGCGCCAGCAGCTTATCAGCAGGCAGGGTAGATTCACCCCTCCACTTT	CASSLSAGRVDSPLHF
NA	TRBV6-5	NA	TRBJ1-5	TGTGCCAGCGCTCCACGTGGGGGCACCAATCAGCCCCAGCATTTT	CASAPRGGTNQPQHF
NA	TRBV18	NA	TRBJ1-5	TGTGCCAGCTCAATGACAGGACTCCAGTATAGCAATCAGCCCCAGCATTTT	CASSMTGLQYSNQPQHF
few	TRBV6-6	NA	TRBJ1-5	TGTGCCGGCTCAAATCCGGGACTCCTTCAGCCCCAGCATTTT	CAGSNPGLLQPQHF
NA	TRBV12-3/TRBV12-4	NA	TRBJ2-7	TGTGCCAGCAGTTTAGCGGGGGGAGGGCAGTACTTC	CASSLAGGGQYF
NA	TRBV6-4	TRBD1	TRBJ2-3	TGTGCCAGCTCACGCACAGGTCCAGCACAGGGGCCGCAGTATTTT	CASSRTGPAQGPQYF
NA	TRBV27	TRBD1	TRBJ2-7	TGTGCCAGCAGTTTAACCGGGACAGGTGTCTACGAGCAGTACTTC	CASSLTGTGVYEQYF
NA	TRBV7-6	TRBD2	TRBJ2-7	TGTGCCAGCAGCCCCGGGACTAGCGGGGGGACCTACGAGCAGTACTTC	CASSPGTSGGTYEQYF
NA	TRBV5-1	TRBD2	TRBJ2-5	TGCGCCAGCAGCGAGACTAGCGTCTCCCAAGAGACCCAGTACTTC	CASSETSVSQETQYF
NA	TRBV7-2	TRBD2	TRBJ2-3	TGTGCCAGCAGCTTATCAGGGCGGGGGGAAGATACGCAGTATTTT	CASSLSGRGEDTQYF
NA	TRBV10-2	NA	TRBJ2-7	TGCGCCAGCAGTCAACACCCGACCTACGAGCAGTACTTC	CASSQHPTYEQYF
NA	TRBV7-3	TRBD2	TRBJ2-7	TGTGCCAGCAGCTTATTAGCGGGTACCTACGAGCAGTACTTC	CASSLLAGTYEQYF
NA	TRBV5-6	NA	TRBJ2-2	TGTGCCAGCAGCCCGATAGGGGGGGACACCGGGGAGCTGTTTTTT	CASSPIGGDTGELFF
NA	TRBV7-2	NA	TRBJ1-6	TGTGCCAGCCAAGCGGGCACCTATAATTCACCCCTCCACTTT	CASQAGTYNSPLHF
NA	TRBV5-6	NA	TRBJ1-1	TGTGCCAGCAGCTTTCGGGGTTACACTGAAGCTTTCTTT	CASSFRGYTEAFF
NA	TRBV5-1	NA	TRBJ2-1	TGCGCCAGCAGCCCAGCGCCGAGCTCCTACAATGAGCAGTTCTTC	CASSPAPSSYNEQFF
NA	TRBV18	TRBD1	TRBJ1-1	TGTGCCAGCTCAACTCGGACAGGGTGGGACACTGAAGCTTTCTTT	CASSTRTGWDTEAFF
NA	TRBV2	NA	TRBJ2-7	TGTGCCAGCAGTATCTCGGGGGAGCAGTACTTC	CASSISGEQYF
NA	TRBV24-1	TRBD1	TRBJ1-1	TGTGCCACCAGTGACCGCCGACAGGGCACCGGATCTACGGGGGCTTTCTTT	CATSDRRQGTGSTGAFF
few	TRBV2	TRBD1	TRBJ2-2	TGTGCCAGCAGTAGGTCACAGGGGGCCGGGGAGCTGTTTTTT	CASSRSQGAGELFF
NA	TRBV12-5	TRBD1	TRBJ2-5	TGTGCTAGTGGCACTGGACAGGGGTTCGAAGAGACCCAGTACTTC	CASGTGQGFEETQYF
NA	TRBV30	TRBD1	TRBJ2-3	TGTGCCTGGGGGACAGGGGGTAGCACAGATACGCAGTATTTT	CAWGTGGSTDTQYF
NA	TRBV6-6	TRBD1	TRBJ1-1	TGTGCCAGCAATACAGGGGTTCTGACTGAAGCTTTCTTT	CASNTGVLTEAFF
once	TRBV24-1	NA	TRBJ2-1	TGTGCCACCAGTGATTCGCTCCGACAGGAGGCCAATGAGCAGTTCTTC	CATSDSLRQEANEQFF
NA	TRBV25-1	NA	TRBJ2-3	TGTGCCAGCAGTATCCCGGGAGATACGCAGTATTTT	CASSIPGDTQYF
NA	TRBV3-1/TRBV3-2	TRBD2	TRBJ2-5	TGTGCCAGCAATCCGGGACTAGGTCCGCGGGAGACCCAGTACTTC	CASNPGLGPRETQYF
NA	TRBV7-6	TRBD1	TRBJ2-7	TGTGCCAGCAGCTTAGCTTACACCGGGACAGGTCGATACGAGCAGTACTTC	CASSLAYTGTGRYEQYF
NA	TRBV27	NA	TRBJ2-5	TGTGCCAGCAGTTTTGCGGGTTCCGGAGAGACCCAGTACTTC	CASSFAGSGETQYF
NA	TRBV7-2	NA	TRBJ2-7	TGTGCCAGCAGCTTACAATCTGACAGTTCCTCCTACGAGCAGTACTTC	CASSLQSDSSSYEQYF
NA	TRBV2	TRBD1	TRBJ1-3	TGTGCCAGGAGCAGGGGGTCGAGGGGAAACACCATATATTTT	CARSRGSRGNTIYF
NA	TRBV7-8	NA	TRBJ1-1	TGTGCCAGCAGCTTAAGGGTTAGGGAGGAAGCTTTCTTT	CASSLRVREEAFF
few	TRBV20-1	NA	TRBJ1-2	TGCAGTGCTAGTATGGGTAGCGGTTTAGGTGGCTACACCTTC	CSASMGSGLGGYTF
NA	TRBV5-4	NA	TRBJ1-1	TGTGCCAGCAGCTTAGATTCAATAGACACTGAAGCTTTCTTT	CASSLDSIDTEAFF
NA	TRBV6-2/TRBV6-3	NA	TRBJ1-5	TGTGCCAGCAGCCAGACGTACGAGGGAGATCAGCCCCAGCATTTT	CASSQTYEGDQPQHF
few	TRBV19	TRBD1	TRBJ2-7	TGTGCCAGTAGCCTCCAGGGGGAAGTCTACGAGCAGTACTTC	CASSLQGEVYEQYF
once	TRBV6-2/TRBV6-3	NA	TRBJ2-3	TGTGCCAGCAGTTACTCCCCGGACACGAATGAGGATACGCAGTATTTT	CASSYSPDTNEDTQYF
NA	TRBV7-2	NA	TRBJ1-3	TGTGCCAGCAGTTTGGACAGCCTTCCCTCTGGAAACACCATATATTTT	CASSLDSLPSGNTIYF
NA	TRBV7-8	TRBD1	TRBJ1-4	TGTGCCAGCAGCCCCATGACAGGGTCGGGTGAAAAACTGTTTTTT	CASSPMTGSGEKLFF
NA	TRBV5-6	TRBD1	TRBJ2-1	TGTGCCAGCAGCTACACCCCGGGACAGCACTACAATGAGCAGTTCTTC	CASSYTPGQHYNEQFF